A single sample is the source of the 14 T cell receptor beta chains below, sequenced in a study of shared clonotypes between healthy human individuals. Data came from immunoSEQ multiplex PCR; TCRdb stores just in-frame clones and leaves some out. The table shows some 470,000 clones, with 76% occurring only once. Sequenced: PBMCs. The receptor source for this set is a woman between 35 and 50 years old in good health. Some clones in this sample may be carry-over from other donors' samples.

The J gene is TRBJ1-1, the V gene TRBV9; D is uncertain. Germline V gene sequence: CDR1 SGDLS, CDR2 YYNGEE. V shed 0 bases and J shed 8 bases, with 8 bases lying between them. CDR3 length: 12 residues. DNA of the CDR3: TGTGCCAGCAGCGTAGTAGGAGGCGAAGCTTTCTTT. Protein sequence: CASSVVGGEAFF.

This clone was seen a handful of times. In the same sample, other DNA sequences code for this CDR3. J is TRBJ2-3 and V is TRBV6-4; 7 positions match TRBD2. Looked up from germline, CDR1 is MRHNA and CDR2 is SNTAGT. This CDR3 contains 15 residues. V trimming: 2 bases; J trimming: 0 bases; junction bases outside the gene matches: 2. CDR3 in DNA: TGTGCCAGCAGTGACGGTAGCGGGAGCACAGATACGCAGTATTTT. Translating it yields CASSDGSGSTDTQYF.

In DNA form, the CDR3 reads TGTGCCAGCAGCGACAGGTTCTTTTTTTACACCTTC. It codes for CASSDRFFFYTF. This chain links TRBV6-5 with TRBJ1-2; maybe TRBD1 (6 bases). CDR1 MNHEY and CDR2 SVGAGI come from the germline V gene. The CDR3 consists of 12 residues. Trimming removed 6 bases at V and 11 bases at J, with 16 bases between.

The CDR3 coding sequence is TGTGCCATCGAAGACCCCACAGGATACTACGAGCAGTACTTC. Translated, it gives CAIEDPTGYYEQYF. The chain couples TRBV28 to TRBJ2-7; TRBD1 is a possible D gene (5 bases). V shed 10 bases and J shed 3 bases, with 19 bases lying between them. Germline CDR1 MDHEN, CDR2 SYDVKM. The CDR3 is 14 residues long.

Only one count was recorded for this clone. The chain employs TRBV6-1 and TRBJ1-5, with unresolved D. V was shortened by 2 bases and J by 7 bases, with 9 bases between the two germline ends. CDR1 is MNHNS and CDR2 is SASEGT in the germline V gene. The CDR3 covers 13 residues. The CDR3: CASSEIAIQPQHF. CDR3 nucleotide sequence: TGTGCCAGCAGTGAAATTGCCATACAGCCCCAGCATTTT.

The chain is built from TRBV11-1 and TRBJ2-1; D not resolved. V lost 0 bases, J lost 0 bases, and 12 bases lay in between. The length of the CDR3 is 17 residues. Germline-derived CDR1 and CDR2 are SGHAT and FQDESV (reference sequence). The chain's CDR3 is CASSLAGSKSSYNEQFF. The CDR3 DNA reads TGTGCCAGCAGCTTAGCGGGTAGCAAGAGCTCCTACAATGAGCAGTTCTTC. Variable domain in full (rest from reference TRBV11-1 and TRBJ2-1): EAEVAQSPRYKITEKSQAVAFWCDPISGHATLYWYRQILGQGPELLVQFQDESVVDDSQLPKDRFSAERLKGVDSTLKIQPAELGDSAMYLCASSLAGSKSSYNEQFFGPGTRLTVL.

The DNA of the CDR3 is TGTGCCTGGAGTGCCGACAGGGGCGGCGAGCAGTACTTC. It encodes CAWSADRGGEQYF. The V and J genes are TRBV30 and TRBJ2-5; 8 bases are a match to TRBD1. The J call may be in error: the DNA end matches TRBJ2-7 better. Per germline, CDR1 GTSNPN and CDR2 SVGIG (reference sequence). The CDR3 runs to 13 residues.

The chain is built from TRBV29-1 and TRBJ1-2; D remains unclear. CDR1 and CDR2 from the germline V gene are SQVTM and ANQGSEA. The CDR3 is 14 amino acids. Trimming took 2 bases from V and 4 from J, leaving 14 bases between them. CDR3: CSVEILKSAYGYTF. The CDR3 nucleotides read TGCAGCGTTGAAATCCTTAAAAGTGCCTATGGCTACACCTTC.

As to this clone: Other DNA sequences of this sample code for an identical CDR3. The CDR3 region has the DNA TGCGCCAGCAGCTTGGATCGGAACACTGAAGCTTTCTTT. Its protein product is CASSLDRNTEAFF. V and J are TRBV5-1 and TRBJ1-1, with D uncertain. Trimming took 0 bases from V and 1 from J, leaving 4 bases between them. Germline V gene sequence: CDR1 SGHRS, CDR2 YFSETQ. The CDR3 is made up of 13 amino acids.

In this sample, this clone turned up a few times. CDR3 in DNA: TGTGCCAGCAGGCCCCCAGGGGCGGGGTGGGCTTTCTTT. This encodes CASRPPGAGWAFF. V usage is TRBV6-5 and J usage is TRBJ1-1; D is possibly TRBD1 (6 bases). The CDR3 spans 13 residues. V was cut by 6 bases and J by 11 bases, with 19 bases left in between. CDR1 is MNHEY and CDR2 is SVGAGI in the germline V gene.

As to this clone: Possible read error: a much larger clone is one base away. The chain joins TRBV10-3 to TRBJ1-5; 8 nucleotides match TRBD1. Germline CDR1 and CDR2: ENHRY and SYGVKD. The CDR3 contains 14 residues. CDR3 sequence (DNA): TGTGCCATCAGTGGACAGGGGCCCGGTCAGCCCCGGCATTTT. Residues: CAISGQGPGQPRHF.

V usage is TRBV5-1 and J usage is TRBJ2-7; unclear D gene. The length of the CDR3 is 15 residues. Trimming cost V 4 bases and J 0 bases, with 14 bases left between them. The germline V gene has CDR1 SGHRS and CDR2 YFSETQ. CDR3: CASSPRWASSYEQYF. For the CDR3, the DNA is TGCGCCAGCAGCCCACGCTGGGCGAGCTCCTACGAGCAGTACTTC.

The chain carries TRBV4-2 and TRBJ2-1, with D possibly being TRBD1 (6 bases). V lost 2 bases and J 1 base, leaving 18 bases between the germline ends. From germline, CDR1 is LGHNA and CDR2 YNFKEQ. The CDR3 runs 18 residues. DNA of the CDR3: TGTGCCAGCAGCCAAACTCTTGGACAGACCTTGTCCTACAATGAGCAGTTCTTC. The encoded protein is CASSQTLGQTLSYNEQFF.

J is TRBJ1-1 and V is TRBV18; 9 bases match TRBD1. With 3 bases clipped from V and 5 bases from J, the junction kept 7 bases outside the gene matches. This CDR3 spans 15 amino acids. CDR1 and CDR2 from the germline V gene are KGHSH and LQKENI. The chain's CDR3 is CASSPRTGEDTEAFF. The CDR3 DNA reads TGTGCCAGCTCACCGCGGACAGGGGAGGATACTGAAGCTTTCTTT. Using reference TRBV18 and TRBJ1-1 for the parts outside the CDR3, the full variable domain is NAGVMQNPRHLVRRRGQEARLRCSPMKGHSHVYWYRQLPEEGLKFMVYLQKENIIDESGMPKERFSAEFPKEGPSILRIQQVVRGDSAAYFCASSPRTGEDTEAFFGQGTRLTVV.